Reported below is one TCR beta chain. What it recognizes is unknown. The CDR3 sequence is 13 residues long. Germline-derived CDR1 and CDR2 are SGHDT and YYEEEE. Trimming removed 4 bases at V and 8 bases at J, with 14 bases between. The data stem from a study of cytomegalovirus exposure and HLA in healthy donors. The primer mix had 60 Vbeta and 13 Jbeta primers. Sequencing used immunoSEQ multiplex PCR; TCRdb keeps in-frame clones, though not all of them. Its table lists under 100,000 clones. Findings of the study overall: As a later analysis revealed, the rate of TCR association differed by HLA locus, with DRB1 most and HLA-C fewest. TRBV6-2, TRBV6-3 and some other V segments were excluded as indistinguishable. Per a prior analysis, the majority of TCR beta V segments were productive roughly 87% or roughly 30% of the time.

The sample comprised PBMCs. The TCR was taken from a woman between 25 and 40 years old in good health and CMV-seronegative. The chain recombines TRBV5-6 with TRBJ2-3; D might be TRBD2 (5 bases). CDR3 sequence: CASSLESAGTQYF. Here the CDR3 DNA reads TGTGCCAGCAGCCTTGAGTCGGCGGGTACGCAGTATTTT.